The next 13 T cell receptor beta chains were all read from a single sample in a study of identical twins. TCRdb passed the 5' RACE reads through MiXCR, listing each CDR3 protein once. The table includes nearly 250,000 distinct CDR3 sequences, around 6.6% detected once. The same specimen was also included in a second study, on yellow fever vaccine responses in identical twins.

Material for sequencing was memory (CD45RO+) T cells sorted from blood. These receptors all come from a woman between 18 and 30 years old in good health.

This chain's CDR3 is CASNFRENTEAFF. In DNA form, the CDR3 reads TGCGCCAGCAATTTCAGGGAGAACACTGAAGCTTTCTTT. This rearrangement joins TRBV5-1 to TRBJ1-1, with a possible D match to TRBD1 (5 bases). Germline CDR1 and CDR2: SGHRS and YFSETQ. The CDR3 covers 13 residues. With 6 bases removed from V and 1 base from J, the gap between germline ends came to 10 bases.

This clonotype was picked up a small number of times. This rearrangement joins TRBV6-1 to TRBJ2-1; D is undetermined. The CDR3 sequence is 17 residues long. Germline V gives CDR1 MNHNS, CDR2 SASEGT. Trimming removed 5 bases from V and 4 bases from J, with 21 bases in between. In nucleotides, the CDR3 is TGTGCCAGCAGTCCACTACTCGGACGGAAGACATACAATGAGCAGTTCTTC. As protein: CASSPLLGRKTYNEQFF.

The chain uses TRBV24-1 and TRBJ2-5; D perhaps matches TRBD2 (5 bases). Germline lookup yields CDR1 KGHDR and CDR2 SFDVKD. The CDR3 contains 12 residues. With 5 bases removed from V and 4 bases from J, the gap between germline ends came to 7 bases. As DNA, the CDR3 is TGTGCCACCAGTGCCGAGGGAGAGACCCAGTACTTC. It encodes CATSAEGETQYF.

This chain connects TRBV11-2 to TRBJ2-1; D may be TRBD2 (6 bases). Germline CDR1 SGHAT, CDR2 FQNNGV. The CDR3 length is 14 residues. Trimming left V 5 bases short and J 5 bases short, with 13 bases between. The CDR3 DNA reads as TGTGCCAGCAGCACGGGAGCGGGTCACAATGAGCAGTTCTTC. It translates to CASSTGAGHNEQFF.

This clonotype was found a few times. This chain connects TRBV11-3 to TRBJ2-1, with a possible D match to TRBD1 (5 bases). V was shortened by 3 bases and J by 4 bases, with 13 bases between the two germline ends. The CDR3 length is 15 residues. Germline values: CDR1 SGHNT, CDR2 YENEEA. In DNA, the CDR3 is TGTGCCAGCAGCTTGTTGGGGCCTTTTTACAATGAGCAGTTCTTC. Its translation: CASSLLGPFYNEQFF.

This clonotype was seen more than once but under ten times. The V gene is TRBV18, the J gene TRBJ2-3; weak D call: TRBD2 (6 bases). V dropped 0 bases and J dropped 0 bases, with 7 bases sitting between them. Germline CDR1 is KGHSH and CDR2 is LQKENI. The CDR3 covers 15 residues. The CDR3 protein is CASSPPGGSTDTQYF. The CDR3 DNA sequence: TGTGCCAGCTCACCACCCGGGGGAAGCACAGATACGCAGTATTTT.

V and J are TRBV20-1 and TRBJ1-5; D call uncertain. The germline V gene has CDR1 DFQATT and CDR2 SNEGSKA (reference sequence). Between the trimmed V and J ends, which lost 1 base and 1 base, there was a span of 5 bases. The CDR3 totals 13 residues. The CDR3, as DNA: TGCAGTGCTAGAGTCGCAAGCAATCAGCCCCAGCATTTT. Protein product: CSARVASNQPQHF.

The CDR3 protein is CASSQDTGTPLHF. The CDR3 nucleotides read TGCGCCAGCAGCCAAGATACAGGGACACCCCTCCACTTT. The chain employs TRBV4-1 and TRBJ1-6; possible D gene TRBD1, 6 bases. The V and J ends lost 0 bases and 11 bases respectively, with 8 bases between them. In germline, CDR1 is MGHRA, CDR2 YSYEKL. The CDR3 runs to 13 residues.

This clonotype has a count of ten or more. The chain uses TRBV27 and TRBJ2-7, with 12 positions matching TRBD2. There are 15 residues in the CDR3. V was clipped by 0 bases and J by 4 bases; unmatched bases: 1. Germline CDR1 is MNHEY and CDR2 is SMNVEV (reference sequence). CDR3 amino acids: CASSLSGTSGYEQYF. The DNA for the CDR3 is TGTGCCAGCAGTTTATCCGGGACTAGCGGGTACGAGCAGTACTTC.

This clonotype was observed many times. This chain joins TRBV7-9 and TRBJ2-1; TRBD2 agrees at 10 bases. The V segment lost 8 bases and the J segment 3 bases; nucleotides outside the gene matches: 7. In germline, CDR1 is SEHNR, CDR2 FQNEAQ (reference sequence). CDR3 length: 15 residues. This chain's CDR3 is CASQILAGIYNEQFF. Written as DNA, the CDR3 is TGTGCCAGCCAGATACTAGCGGGGATCTACAATGAGCAGTTCTTC.

In its sample, this clonotype was seen a few times. The rearrangement uses TRBV6-5 and TRBJ2-1; D ambiguous. The V gene's germline CDR1 is MNHEY and CDR2 SVGAGI. CDR3 length: 11 residues. V gave up 5 bases and J gave up 7 bases, with 6 bases separating them. The CDR3 region is CASSLPNEQFF. Here the CDR3 DNA reads TGTGCCAGCAGTCTCCCTAATGAGCAGTTCTTC.

At least ten counts were recorded for this clonotype. This chain uses TRBV24-1 with TRBJ1-5; the D is unclear. The V and J ends lost 4 bases and 4 bases respectively, with 10 bases between them. Germline V gene sequence: CDR1 KGHDR, CDR2 SFDVKD. The CDR3 extends over 14 amino acids. CDR3 sequence reads: CATSDRRINQPQHF. CDR3 DNA: TGTGCCACCAGTGACAGACGGATTAATCAGCCCCAGCATTTT.

This clonotype has a count of ten or more. The chain has TRBV12-3 or TRBV12-4 and TRBJ2-1; 7 bases are a match to TRBD2. CDR3 length: 16 residues. V lost 1 base and J lost 1; bases outside the gene matches: 4. CDR3 region: CASSLGDSGSYNEQFF. The DNA for the CDR3 is TGTGCCAGCAGTTTAGGCGATAGCGGGTCCTACAATGAGCAGTTCTTC.